These T cell receptor beta chains were read from a single sample in a study of ipilimumab plus nivolumab after autologous stem cell transplantation. This table comes from immunoSEQ multiplex PCR, and its TCRdb copy is limited to in-frame clones, with some not included. The sample holds roughly 43,000 clones, 88% seen once. This specimen was PBMCs, taken in a trial of ipilimumab plus nivolumab as post-transplant consolidation. All receptors come from a male donor with multiple myeloma. Each CDR3 is given without its conserved first and last residue.

V: TRBV4-3; J: TRBJ1-6; CDR3: ASSQEAGPNSPLH
V: TRBV25-1; J: TRBJ1-5; CDR3: ASSVTGGNQPQH
V: TRBV7-8; J: TRBJ2-7; CDR3: ASSLIAGTGVRYEQY
V: TRBV5-1; J: TRBJ1-3; CDR3: ASSLVGGAGNTIY
V: TRBV2; J: TRBJ1-5; CDR3: ASTPRPGYQPQH
V: TRBV4-2; J: TRBJ1-3; CDR3: ASSPSRVSSGNTIY
V: TRBV2; J: TRBJ2-5; CDR3: ASRTSSGETQY
V: TRBV28; J: TRBJ2-2; CDR3: ASTNAGGAHTGELF
V: TRBV11-2; J: TRBJ2-1; CDR3: ASTTGHYNEQF
V: TRBV4-2; J: TRBJ1-6; CDR3: ASSQVQEGRAPLH
V: TRBV28; J: TRBJ2-3; CDR3: ASSRELSTDTQY
V: TRBV29-1; J: TRBJ2-5; CDR3: SVDLAGIPWTQY
V: TRBV7-9; J: TRBJ2-5; CDR3: ASIQGEY
V: TRBV2; J: TRBJ1-3; CDR3: ASSEVGGLSGNTIY
V: TRBV7-9; J: TRBJ2-7; CDR3: ASSSTPVPYEQY
V: TRBV12-5; J: TRBJ1-2; CDR3: ASGTPGQYYGYT
V: TRBV7-3; J: TRBJ2-3; CDR3: ASSSNMRGEGDTQY